A selection of T cell receptor beta chains follows, all from one sample in a study of blood T cell repertoires in COVID-19. The repertoire was sequenced with immunoSEQ multiplex PCR; TCRdb's copy has only in-frame clones and lacks some. The table includes some 150,000 clones, 84% detected once. The sequenced material came from peripheral blood. The receptors come from a woman older than 75 in a cohort sampled during active or convalescent COVID-19. The CDR3 runs from the conserved cysteine through the conserved F or W. A D gene is named only where the DNA matches it firmly. A row's size may be missing; if present it is once, few, many or a size class.

d_call j_call v_call clone_size cdr3_nt cdr3_aa
- TRBJ1-5 TRBV6-5 - TGTGCCAGCAGGATCATACAAGATCAGCCCCAGCATTTT CASRIIQDQPQHF
TRBD2 TRBJ2-1 TRBV6-4 - TGTGCCAGCAGTTCCGGACTAGCGGGGACTAATGAGCAGTTCTTC CASSSGLAGTNEQFF
TRBD2 TRBJ2-5 TRBV19 - TGTGCCACACGGGGGGGCGGGGTCGTTTCCCAAGAGACCCAGTACTTC CATRGGGVVSQETQYF
TRBD2 TRBJ2-3 TRBV24-1 - TGTGCCACCAGAAGATCCGGGAGGATCACAGATACGCAGTATTTT CATRRSGRITDTQYF
- TRBJ1-5 TRBV2 - TGTGCCAGCAGTCGTACAGGCACCCCGAATCAGCCCCAGCATTTT CASSRTGTPNQPQHF
- TRBJ1-3 TRBV2 few TGTGCCAGCAATGACTTCGGCGGCCTAAAAAAGGACACCATATATTTT CASNDFGGLKKDTIYF
- TRBJ2-5 TRBV6-2/TRBV6-3 once TGTGCCAGCAGTCCATACCCCGGGACCAGGGGCCAACGGGGGACCCAGTACTTC CASSPYPGTRGQRGTQYF
TRBD1 TRBJ2-3 TRBV5-1 once TGCGCCAGCAGCATACGACCGGGACAGGGGGCAGATACGCAGTATTTT CASSIRPGQGADTQYF
TRBD2 TRBJ2-1 TRBV18 - TGTGCCAGCTCACCACCGAAACTAGCGGGGGCCGGGAATGAGCAGTTCTTC CASSPPKLAGAGNEQFF
- TRBJ1-1 TRBV6-6 - TGTGCCAGCAGTTTTCAGACAGAGGAAGCTTTCTTT CASSFQTEEAFF
TRBD2 TRBJ2-2 TRBV11-2 - TGTGCCAGCAGCTTAGTTTACAGCGGGGTTTACACCGGGGAGCTGTTTTTT CASSLVYSGVYTGELFF
- TRBJ1-4 TRBV4-1 - TGCGCCAGCAGCCGAGCAACTAATGAAAAACTGTTTTTT CASSRATNEKLFF
- TRBJ2-1 TRBV3-1/TRBV3-2 - TGTGCCAGCAGCCAAGAGGGGGGTTATGTCGATGAGCAGTTCTTC CASSQEGGYVDEQFF
- TRBJ1-4 TRBV24-1 - TGTGCCACCAGTGATTTGCTAAATGGAACTAATGAAAAACTGTTTTTT CATSDLLNGTNEKLFF
- TRBJ1-1 TRBV4-2 few TGTGCCAGCAGCCAAGATCGGTTGTCCCTAGGGGCTGAAGCTTTCTTT CASSQDRLSLGAEAFF
- TRBJ2-1 TRBV5-6 - TGTGCCAGCAGCTTGTGGGGGGGCCGGCGAGGGGAGCAGTTCTTC CASSLWGGRRGEQFF
TRBD2 TRBJ2-3 TRBV7-2 - TGTGCCAGCAGCCCGTGGGCGGGGGGGCCCACAGATACGCAGTATTTT CASSPWAGGPTDTQYF